This T cell receptor (beta chain) appears in the sequencing data of a study of blood T cells in healthy people across ages. Study-wide points: Compared with aged donors, long-lived donors showed fewer expanded clones, suggesting selection.

Every donor provided approximately 9.2 milliliters of peripheral blood. Isolated per sample were at least 7 million PBMCs. PCR was performed a second time for about 7 to 12 cycles using a sample-barcoded 5' primer and a J-beta primer mix. All samples gave at least 2.5 million CDR3-containing paired-end reads. MiXCR, applied by TCRdb to the 5' RACE reads, yields one record per CDR3 protein. The sample lists about 1,500,000 distinct CDR3 sequences; approximately 40% were seen once. The V gene's germline CDR1 is MNHEY and CDR2 SVGAGI. The J segment lost 5 bases and the V segment lost 4 bases, leaving 9 bases of the junction unmatched. The CDR3 consists of 16 residues. This clonotype was seen a few times. Its antigen is not known.

Material: blood. The chain links TRBV6-5 to TRBJ2-5; TRBD1 aligns across 11 bases. The receptor was isolated from a woman under 30 in good health. CDR3 region: CASSSPRTGGAETQYF. The DNA of the CDR3 is TGTGCCAGCAGTTCCCCCCGGACAGGGGGCGCGGAGACCCAGTACTTC.